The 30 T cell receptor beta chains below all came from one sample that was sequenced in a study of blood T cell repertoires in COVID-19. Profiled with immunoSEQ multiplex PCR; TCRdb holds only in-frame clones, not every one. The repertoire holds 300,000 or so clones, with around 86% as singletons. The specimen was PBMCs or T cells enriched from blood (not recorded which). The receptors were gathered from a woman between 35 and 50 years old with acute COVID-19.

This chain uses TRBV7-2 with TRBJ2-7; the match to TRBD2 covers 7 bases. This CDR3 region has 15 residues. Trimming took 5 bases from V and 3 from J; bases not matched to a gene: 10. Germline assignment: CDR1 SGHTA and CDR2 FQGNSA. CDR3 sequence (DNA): TGTGCCAGCAGCGGTGGAGTGGCTAGCGGCTACGAGCAGTACTTC. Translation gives CASSGGVASGYEQYF.

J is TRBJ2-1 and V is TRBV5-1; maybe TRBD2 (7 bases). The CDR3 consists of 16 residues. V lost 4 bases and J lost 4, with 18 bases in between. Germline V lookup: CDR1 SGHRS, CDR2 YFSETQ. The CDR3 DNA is TGCGCCAGCAGCCCCGGGGGAGGGGGGCTATACAATGAGCAGTTCTTC. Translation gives CASSPGGGGLYNEQFF.

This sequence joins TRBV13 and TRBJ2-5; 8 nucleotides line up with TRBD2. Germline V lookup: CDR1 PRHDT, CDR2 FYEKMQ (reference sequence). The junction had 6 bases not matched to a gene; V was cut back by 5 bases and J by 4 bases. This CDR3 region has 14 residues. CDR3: CASSNLAGGETQYF. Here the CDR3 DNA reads TGTGCCAGCAGCAATCTAGCGGGCGGAGAGACCCAGTACTTC.

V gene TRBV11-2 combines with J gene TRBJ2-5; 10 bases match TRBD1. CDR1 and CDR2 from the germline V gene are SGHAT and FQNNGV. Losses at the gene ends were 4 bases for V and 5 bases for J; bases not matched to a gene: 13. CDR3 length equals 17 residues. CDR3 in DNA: TGTGCCAGCAGCTCTGCTCCGGACAGGGGGATTGGGGAGACCCAGTACTTC. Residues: CASSSAPDRGIGETQYF.

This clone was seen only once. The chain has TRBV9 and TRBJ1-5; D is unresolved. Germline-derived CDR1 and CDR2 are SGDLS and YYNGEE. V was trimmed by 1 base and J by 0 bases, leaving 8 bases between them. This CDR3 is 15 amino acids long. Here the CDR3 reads CASSVYTHSNQPQHF. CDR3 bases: TGTGCCAGCAGCGTATACACCCATAGCAATCAGCCCCAGCATTTT.

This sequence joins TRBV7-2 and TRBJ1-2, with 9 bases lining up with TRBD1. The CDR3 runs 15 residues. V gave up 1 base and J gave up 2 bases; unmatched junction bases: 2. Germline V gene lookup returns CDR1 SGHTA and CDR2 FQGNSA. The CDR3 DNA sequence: TGTGCCAGCAGCTTAGGGGGACAGGGCAACTATGGCTACACCTTC. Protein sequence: CASSLGGQGNYGYTF.

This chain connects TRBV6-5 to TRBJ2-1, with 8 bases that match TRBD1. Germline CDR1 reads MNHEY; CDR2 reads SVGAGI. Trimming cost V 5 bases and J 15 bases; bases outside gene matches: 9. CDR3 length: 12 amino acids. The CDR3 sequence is CASSTAGTGGFF. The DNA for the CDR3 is TGTGCCAGCAGTACAGCCGGGACAGGCGGGTTCTTC.

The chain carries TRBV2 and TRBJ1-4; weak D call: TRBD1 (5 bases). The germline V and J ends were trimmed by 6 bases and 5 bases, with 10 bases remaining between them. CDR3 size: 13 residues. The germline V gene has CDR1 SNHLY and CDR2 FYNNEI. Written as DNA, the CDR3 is TGTGCCAGCAGCTACAGGATGAATGAAAAACTGTTTTTT. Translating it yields CASSYRMNEKLFF.

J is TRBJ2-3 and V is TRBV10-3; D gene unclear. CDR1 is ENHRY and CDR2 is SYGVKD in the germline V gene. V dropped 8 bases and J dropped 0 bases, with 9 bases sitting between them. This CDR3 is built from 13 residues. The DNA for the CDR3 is TGTGCCATCTTACAGCACAGCACAGATACGCAGTATTTT. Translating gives CAILQHSTDTQYF.

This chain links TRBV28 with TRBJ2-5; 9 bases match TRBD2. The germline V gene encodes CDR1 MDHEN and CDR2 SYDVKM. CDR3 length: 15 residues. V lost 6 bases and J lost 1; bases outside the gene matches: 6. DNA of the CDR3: TGTGCCAGCAGCTCTCCACTAGCGGGCCAAGAGACCCAGTACTTC. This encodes CASSSPLAGQETQYF. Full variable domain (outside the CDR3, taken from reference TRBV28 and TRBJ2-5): DVKVTQSSRYLVKRTGEKVFLECVQDMDHENMFWYRQDPGLGLRLIYFSYDVKMKEKGDIPEGYSVSREKKERFSLILESASTNQTSMYLCASSSPLAGQETQYFGPGTRLLVL.

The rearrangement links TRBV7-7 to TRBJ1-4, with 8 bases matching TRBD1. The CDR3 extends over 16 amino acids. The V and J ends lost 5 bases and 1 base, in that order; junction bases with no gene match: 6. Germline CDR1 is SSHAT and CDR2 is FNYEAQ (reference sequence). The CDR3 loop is CASSLGQGQTNEKLFF. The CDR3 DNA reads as TGTGCCAGCAGCCTCGGACAGGGACAAACTAATGAAAAACTGTTTTTT.

CDR3 bases: TGCGCCAGCAGCCCCGGGACAGGGGTTGACTACAATGAGCAGTTCTTC. Amino acids: CASSPGTGVDYNEQFF. This chain uses TRBV5-1 with TRBJ2-1; 10 nucleotides match TRBD1. This CDR3 comprises 16 residues. The germline CDR1 and CDR2 sequences are SGHRS and YFSETQ. Unmatched junction bases numbered 7, after V lost 4 bases and J lost 3 bases.

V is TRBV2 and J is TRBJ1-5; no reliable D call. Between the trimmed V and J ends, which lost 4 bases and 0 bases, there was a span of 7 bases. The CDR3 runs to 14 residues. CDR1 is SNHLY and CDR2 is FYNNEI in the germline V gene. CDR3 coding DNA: TGTGCCAGCAGTGTCGCGGCTAGCAATCAGCCCCAGCATTTT. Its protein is CASSVAASNQPQHF.

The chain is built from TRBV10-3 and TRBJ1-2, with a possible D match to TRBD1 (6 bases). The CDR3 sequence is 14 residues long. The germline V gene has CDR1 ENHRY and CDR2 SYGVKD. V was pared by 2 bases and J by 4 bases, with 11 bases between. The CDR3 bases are TGTGCCATCAGTGAGCCGACAGGCGGCTATGGCTACACCTTC. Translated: CAISEPTGGYGYTF.

CDR3 protein: CASSFQRLYEQYF. For the CDR3, the DNA is TGTGCCAGCAGCTTCCAGCGTCTCTACGAGCAGTACTTC. The chain recombines TRBV7-2 with TRBJ2-7; D not resolved. Trimming shortened V by 3 bases and J by 3 bases, and 9 bases separated the two germline ends. Germline CDR1 and CDR2: SGHTA and FQGNSA. This CDR3 is built from 13 residues.

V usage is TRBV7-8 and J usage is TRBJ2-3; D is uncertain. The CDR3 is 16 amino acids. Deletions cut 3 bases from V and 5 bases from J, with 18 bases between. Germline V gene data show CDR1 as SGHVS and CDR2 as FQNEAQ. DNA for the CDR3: TGTGCCAGCAGCTTTAGTTTAACGAGGAAGGAAGATACGCAGTATTTT. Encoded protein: CASSFSLTRKEDTQYF. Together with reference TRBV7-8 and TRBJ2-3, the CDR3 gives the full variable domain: GAGVSQSPRYKVAKRGQDVALRCDPISGHVSLFWYQQALGQGPEFLTYFQNEAQLDKSGLPSDRFFAERPEGSVSTLKIQRTQQEDSAVYLCASSFSLTRKEDTQYFGPGTRLTVL.

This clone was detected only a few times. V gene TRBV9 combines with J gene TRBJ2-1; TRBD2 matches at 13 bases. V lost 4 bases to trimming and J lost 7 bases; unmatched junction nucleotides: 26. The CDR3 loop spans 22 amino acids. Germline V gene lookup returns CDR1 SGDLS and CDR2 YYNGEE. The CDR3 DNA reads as TGTGCCAGCAGCTTCGAAGACAGGGTCGCTACTAGCGGGGGGGCCTATAGTAATGAGCAGTTCTTC. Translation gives CASSFEDRVATSGGAYSNEQFF.

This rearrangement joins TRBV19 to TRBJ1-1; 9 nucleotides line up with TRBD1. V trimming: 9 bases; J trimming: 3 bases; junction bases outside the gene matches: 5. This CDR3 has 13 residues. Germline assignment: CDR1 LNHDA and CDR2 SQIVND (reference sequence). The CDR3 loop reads CAREDRGYTEAFF. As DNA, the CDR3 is TGTGCCAGGGAGGACAGGGGCTACACTGAAGCTTTCTTT.

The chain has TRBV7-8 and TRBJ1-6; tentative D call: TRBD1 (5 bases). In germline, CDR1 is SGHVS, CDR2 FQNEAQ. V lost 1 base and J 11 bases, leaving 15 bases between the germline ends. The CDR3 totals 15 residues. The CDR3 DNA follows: TGTGCCAGCAGCTTAGAGGGAGGGACCCCCGCACCCCTCCACTTT. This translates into CASSLEGGTPAPLHF.

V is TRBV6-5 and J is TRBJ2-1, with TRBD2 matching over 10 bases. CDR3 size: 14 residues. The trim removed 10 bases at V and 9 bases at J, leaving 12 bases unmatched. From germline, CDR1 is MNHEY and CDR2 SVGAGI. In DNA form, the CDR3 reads TGTGCCACCACTCGGGCTAGCGGGAGTAGTGAGCAGTTCTTC. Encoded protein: CATTRASGSSEQFF.

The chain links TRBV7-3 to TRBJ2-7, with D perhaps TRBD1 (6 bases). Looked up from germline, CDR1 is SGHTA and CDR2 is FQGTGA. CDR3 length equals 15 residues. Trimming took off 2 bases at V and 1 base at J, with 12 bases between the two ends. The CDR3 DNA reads TGTGCCAGCAGCTTATTGGCAGGGACATCCTACGAGCAGTACTTC. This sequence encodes CASSLLAGTSYEQYF.

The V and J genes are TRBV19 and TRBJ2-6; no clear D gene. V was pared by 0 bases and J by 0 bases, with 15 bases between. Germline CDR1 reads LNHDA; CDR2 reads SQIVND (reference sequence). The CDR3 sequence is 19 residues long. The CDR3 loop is CASSIDRPRGSSGANVLTF. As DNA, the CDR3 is TGTGCCAGTAGTATAGACCGACCCCGCGGATCCTCTGGGGCCAACGTCCTGACTTTC.

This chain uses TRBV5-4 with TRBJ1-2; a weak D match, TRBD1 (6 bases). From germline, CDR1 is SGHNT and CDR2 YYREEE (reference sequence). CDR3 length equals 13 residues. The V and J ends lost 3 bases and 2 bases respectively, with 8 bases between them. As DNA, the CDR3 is TGTGCCAGCAGCTCAGGGGTAAACTATGGCTACACCTTC. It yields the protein CASSSGVNYGYTF. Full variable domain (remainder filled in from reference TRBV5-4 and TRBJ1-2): ETGVTQSPTHLIKTRGQQVTLRCSSQSGHNTVSWYQQALGQGPQFIFQYYREEENGRGNFPPRFSGLQFPNYSSELNVNALELDDSALYLCASSSGVNYGYTFGSGTRLTVV.

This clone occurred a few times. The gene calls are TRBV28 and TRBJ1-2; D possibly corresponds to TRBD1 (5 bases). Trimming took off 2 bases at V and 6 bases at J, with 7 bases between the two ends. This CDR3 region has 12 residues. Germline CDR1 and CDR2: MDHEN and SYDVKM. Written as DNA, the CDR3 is TGTGCCAGCAGTTTAAGGGGCAATGGCTACACCTTC. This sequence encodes CASSLRGNGYTF.

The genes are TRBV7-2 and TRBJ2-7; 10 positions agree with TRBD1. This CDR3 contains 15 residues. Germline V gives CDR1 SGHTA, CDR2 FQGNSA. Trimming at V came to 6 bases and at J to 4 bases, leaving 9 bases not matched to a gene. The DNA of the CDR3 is TGTGCCAGCAGTTATTTACCGGGACAGGGGTACGAGCAGTACTTC. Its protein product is CASSYLPGQGYEQYF.

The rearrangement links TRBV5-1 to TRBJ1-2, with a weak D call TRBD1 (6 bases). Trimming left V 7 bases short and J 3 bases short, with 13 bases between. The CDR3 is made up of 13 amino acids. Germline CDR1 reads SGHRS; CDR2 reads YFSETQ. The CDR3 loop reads CASHRELDYGYTF. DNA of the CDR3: TGCGCCAGCCACAGGGAATTGGACTATGGCTACACCTTC. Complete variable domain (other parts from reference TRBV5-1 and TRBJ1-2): KAGVTQTPRYLIKTRGQQVTLSCSPISGHRSVSWYQQTPGQGLQFLFEYFSETQRNKGNFPGRFSGRQFSNSRSEMNVSTLELGDSALYLCASHRELDYGYTFGSGTRLTVV.

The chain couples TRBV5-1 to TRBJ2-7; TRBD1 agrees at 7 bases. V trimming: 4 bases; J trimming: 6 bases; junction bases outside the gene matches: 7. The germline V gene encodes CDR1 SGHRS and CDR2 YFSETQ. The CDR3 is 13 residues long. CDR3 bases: TGCGCCAGCAGCGTAGGGGGCAGGGGCGAGCAGTACTTC. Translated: CASSVGGRGEQYF.

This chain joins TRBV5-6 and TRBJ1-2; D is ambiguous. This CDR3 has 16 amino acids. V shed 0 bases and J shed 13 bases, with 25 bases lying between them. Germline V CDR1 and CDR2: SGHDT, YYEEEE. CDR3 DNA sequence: TGTGCCAGCAGCTTGGTCTCTGCCGGCGGTCTCGGATATCGCACCTTC. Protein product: CASSLVSAGGLGYRTF.

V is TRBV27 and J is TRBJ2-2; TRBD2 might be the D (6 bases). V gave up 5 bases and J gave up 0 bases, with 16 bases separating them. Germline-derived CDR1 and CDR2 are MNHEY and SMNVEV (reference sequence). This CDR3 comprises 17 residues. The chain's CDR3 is CASSQGGKFANTGELFF. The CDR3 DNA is TGTGCCAGCAGTCAAGGAGGGAAATTCGCGAACACCGGGGAGCTGTTTTTT.

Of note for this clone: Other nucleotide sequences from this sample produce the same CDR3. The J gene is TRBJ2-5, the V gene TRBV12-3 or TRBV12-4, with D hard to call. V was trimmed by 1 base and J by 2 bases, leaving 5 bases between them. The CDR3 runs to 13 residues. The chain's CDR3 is CASSLGGQETQYF. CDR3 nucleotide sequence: TGTGCCAGCAGTTTAGGAGGACAAGAGACCCAGTACTTC.